This TCR beta chain was recorded in a study of patients and donors after allogeneic stem cell transplantation. The CDR3 totals 15 residues. V was shortened by 0 bases and J by 8 bases, with 14 bases between the two germline ends. The germline CDR1 and CDR2 sequences are SGHRS and YFSETQ. TCRdb processed the RT-PCR reads anew with MiXCR; each CDR3 protein has one entry. The data contain about 200,000 distinct CDR3 sequences, over 30% of them singletons. Sequenced material: blood, either unsorted or a sorted T cell fraction (not recorded which). This TCR derives from a human donor who was either an allogeneic HSCT recipient or a stem cell or donor lymphocyte infusion donor (not recorded which). It is not recorded whose cells these are; they may come from a transplant donor. The V call is TRBV5-1, the J call TRBJ1-4; no definite D call. Here the CDR3 reads CASSLALLVGEKLFF. CDR3 nucleotide sequence: TGCGCCAGCAGCTTGGCGCTCCTGGTTGGCGAAAAACTGTTTTTT.